This passage covers 18 T cell receptor beta chains from one sample sequenced in a study of T-cell reconstitution after alpha-beta-depleted transplantation in children. A library of TCRbeta sequences, prepared with unique molecular identifiers, was generated. Using its own MiXCR run on the PCR reads, TCRdb lists one record per CDR3 protein. The sample has about 260,000 distinct CDR3 sequences; around 8% are singletons. The sample here was PBMCs, mostly from graft donor cells, taken 180 days after TCRalphabeta/CD19-depleted stem cell transplant. These receptors originate from a male patient between 5 and 17 years old who had a stem cell transplant for acute lymphoblastic leukemia, so the T cells may come from the graft donor.

V is TRBV7-9 and J is TRBJ2-1; 8 bases agree with TRBD1. This CDR3 has 16 residues. J lost 5 bases, V lost 3 bases, and 9 bases had no gene match. CDR1 is SEHNR and CDR2 is FQNEAQ in the germline V gene (reference sequence). In DNA form, the CDR3 reads TGTGCCAGCAGCTTTTCACATGGGACAGGCCACAATGAGCAGTTCTTC. It is translated as CASSFSHGTGHNEQFF.

This clonotype was counted only a few times. CDR3 nucleotide sequence: TGCGCCAGCAGCCAGTATTCTACCGGGGAGCTGTTTTTT. Residues: CASSQYSTGELFF. The chain couples TRBV4-3 to TRBJ2-2; no clear D. Trimming removed 3 bases from V and 5 bases from J, with 7 bases in between. CDR1 is LGHNA, CDR2 YSLEER, per germline. There are 13 residues in the CDR3.

This clonotype has a handful of counts. The chain is built from TRBV14 and TRBJ2-5; TRBD1 aligns across 8 bases. This CDR3 spans 17 amino acids. J gave up 5 bases and V 0 bases, and 11 bases lay outside the gene matches. In germline, CDR1 is SGHDN, CDR2 FVKESK. The CDR3 protein is CASSQDRSRGQIETQYF. DNA of the CDR3: TGTGCCAGCAGCCAAGACAGGAGCAGGGGGCAGATTGAGACCCAGTACTTC. Combining the CDR3 with reference TRBV14 and TRBJ2-5 gives the whole variable domain EAGVTQFPSHSVIEKGQTVTLRCDPISGHDNLYWYRRVMGKEIKFLLHFVKESKQDESGMPNNRFLAERTGGTYSTLKVQPAELEDSGVYFCASSQDRSRGQIETQYFGPGTRLLVL.

The J gene is TRBJ2-7, the V gene TRBV4-1; TRBD2 aligns across 9 bases. The length of the CDR3 is 18 residues. After removal of 4 bases from V and 0 bases from J, the junction contained 13 bases not matched to a gene. Germline lookup yields CDR1 MGHRA and CDR2 YSYEKL. In DNA form, the CDR3 reads TGCGCCAGCAGCCCTCCGGGGGGTACTAGCGGGCTCTCCTACGAGCAGTACTTC. This translates into CASSPPGGTSGLSYEQYF.

This clonotype was seen at least ten times. The chain uses TRBV7-3 and TRBJ2-1; TRBD2 agrees at 8 bases. Germline V gene sequence: CDR1 SGHTA, CDR2 FQGTGA. The V segment lost 5 bases and the J segment 10 bases; nucleotides outside the gene matches: 7. This CDR3 is built from 13 residues. CDR3 amino acids: CASSPPAGEEQFF. Written as DNA, the CDR3 is TGTGCCAGCAGCCCTCCAGCGGGAGAGGAGCAGTTCTTC. The full variable domain, in which reference TRBV7-3 and TRBJ2-1 provide the parts outside the CDR3, is GAGVSQTPSNKVTEKGKYVELRCDPISGHTALYWYRQSLGQGPEFLIYFQGTGAADDSGLPNDRFFAVRPEGSVSTLKIQRTERGDSAVYLCASSPPAGEEQFFGPGTRLTVL.

This clonotype was seen once. A read error may be the cause here, since a much bigger clone is one base away. The gene calls are TRBV11-2 and TRBJ2-2; D unresolved. Per the germline V gene, CDR1 is SGHAT and CDR2 is FQNNGV. V lost 4 bases and J lost 4, with 13 bases in between. This CDR3 has 15 residues. The CDR3 coding sequence is TGTGCCAGCAGCTCCACTGGATGGATCACCGGGGAGCTGTTTTTT. Its protein is CASSSTGWITGELFF. Supplemented by reference TRBV11-2 and TRBJ2-2, the full variable domain reads EAGVAQSPRYKIIEKRQSVAFWCNPISGHATLYWYQQILGQGPKLLIQFQNNGVVDDSQLPKDRFSAERLKGVDSTLKIQPAKLEDSAVYLCASSSTGWITGELFFGEGSRLTVL.

This clonotype was recorded many times. The V and J genes are TRBV7-9 and TRBJ1-1; D not resolved. V lost 8 bases and J 3 bases, leaving 10 bases between the germline ends. The CDR3 totals 12 residues. Per germline, CDR1 SEHNR and CDR2 FQNEAQ (reference sequence). DNA of the CDR3: TGTGCCAGCTTAGATGGTCACACTGAAGCTTTCTTT. Its protein product is CASLDGHTEAFF. Variable domain in full (rest from reference TRBV7-9 and TRBJ1-1): DTGVSQNPRHKITKRGQNVTFRCDPISEHNRLYWYRQTLGQGPEFLTYFQNEAQLEKSRLLSDRFSAERPKGSFSTLEIQRTEQGDSAMYLCASLDGHTEAFFGQGTRLTVV.

In its sample, this clonotype was seen many times. One end of the junction does not line up with germline, which may come from a read error. The V call is TRBV20-1, the J call TRBJ2-1; possible D gene TRBD1, 5 bases. CDR1 is DFQATT and CDR2 is SNEGSKA in the germline V gene (reference sequence). The CDR3 loop spans 13 amino acids. In DNA form, the CDR3 reads TGCAGTGCCAGAGATCCAGGGAAGGATGAGCAGTTCTTC. Translation gives CSARDPGKDEQFF.

The chain joins TRBV6-1 to TRBJ1-5; D is perhaps TRBD1 (5 bases). The germline V gene has CDR1 MNHNS and CDR2 SASEGT. Trimming pared 5 bases from V and 3 bases from J, leaving 17 bases between. CDR3 size: 16 residues. The CDR3 nucleotides read TGTGCCAGCAGTACGACTACAGGCTCATTCAATCAGCCCCAGCATTTT. This codes for CASSTTTGSFNQPQHF.

This clonotype occurred many times. The genes are TRBV12-3 or TRBV12-4 and TRBJ1-2; D gene unclear. The V end was cut by 6 bases, the J end by 7 bases, with 12 bases between. The CDR3 is made up of 12 amino acids. The CDR3 sequence is CASRRESLGYTF. CDR3 sequence (DNA): TGTGCCAGCAGGAGGGAATCGCTTGGCTACACCTTC.

This clonotype was recorded at least ten times. This chain links TRBV11-3 with TRBJ1-6, with 7 bases fitting TRBD1. CDR1 is SGHNT, CDR2 YENEEA, per germline. CDR3 size: 20 residues. With 1 base clipped from V and 0 bases from J, the junction kept 12 bases outside the gene matches. CDR3 DNA sequence: TGTGCCAGCAGCTTAGGGTCGGGACAGCCGCTCAGCTCCTATAATTCACCCCTCCACTTT. This sequence encodes CASSLGSGQPLSSYNSPLHF.

This clonotype occurred many times. V is TRBV12-3 or TRBV12-4 and J is TRBJ1-1; TRBD1 matches at 7 bases. This CDR3 contains 13 residues. V lost 7 bases, J lost 6 bases, and 8 bases stayed unmatched. The DNA for the CDR3 is TGTGCCAGCATCTCCGGGACAGAGGCTGAAGCTTTCTTT. It is translated as CASISGTEAEAFF.

This clonotype was observed many times. The gene calls are TRBV6-5 and TRBJ2-3; TRBD2 matches 8 bases. J was trimmed by 2 bases and V by 3 bases; bases with no gene match: 4. CDR3 length: 15 residues. The germline V gene has CDR1 MNHEY and CDR2 SVGAGI. The chain's CDR3 is CASSYAGGNTDTQYF. The CDR3 DNA reads TGTGCCAGCAGTTATGCGGGGGGTAACACAGATACGCAGTATTTT.

At least ten counts were recorded for this clonotype. The rearrangement joins TRBV6-2 or TRBV6-3 to TRBJ2-7, with D perhaps matching TRBD1 or TRBD2 (5 bases each). Trimming stripped 8 bases from V and 4 bases from J, with 15 bases between. The CDR3 contains 13 residues. The germline V gene encodes CDR1 MNHEY and CDR2 SVGEGT. The CDR3 coding sequence is TGTGCCAGCGTTGGAGGACATTCGTACGAGCAGTACTTC. Its translation: CASVGGHSYEQYF.

In this sample, this clonotype turned up many times. V and J are TRBV15 and TRBJ2-5; possibly TRBD1 for D (5 bases). This CDR3 has 13 amino acids. The V gene's germline CDR1 is LNHNV and CDR2 YYDKDF (reference sequence). V gave up 1 base and J gave up 7 bases, with 10 bases separating them. CDR3 in amino acids: CATSRGGGATQYF. The DNA of the CDR3 is TGTGCCACCAGCAGAGGGGGCGGAGCGACCCAGTACTTC.

This clonotype was counted at least ten times. The chain couples TRBV15 to TRBJ1-1; D is unresolved. The V gene lost 5 bases and the J gene lost 1 base, with 8 bases spanning the gap. The CDR3 extends over 13 amino acids. Germline CDR1 is LNHNV and CDR2 is YYDKDF (reference sequence). The CDR3 DNA reads TGTGCCACCAGCCCTATACCGAACACTGAAGCTTTCTTT. The encoded protein is CATSPIPNTEAFF.

This clonotype was counted many times. The chain has TRBV20-1 and TRBJ2-1; perhaps D is TRBD1 or TRBD2 (6 bases each). V dropped 0 bases and J dropped 8 bases, with 17 bases sitting between them. The CDR3 runs 15 residues. Germline V gives CDR1 DFQATT, CDR2 SNEGSKA (reference sequence). The chain's CDR3 is CSARERGGLPHEQFF. For the CDR3, the DNA is TGCAGTGCTAGAGAGAGAGGGGGGCTTCCCCATGAGCAGTTCTTC.

This clonotype was counted at least ten times. This chain uses TRBV5-6 with TRBJ1-6, with D possibly TRBD1 on 6 matching bases. Germline CDR1 SGHDT, CDR2 YYEEEE. The CDR3 runs 13 residues. The V gene lost 4 bases and the J gene lost 7 bases, with 9 bases spanning the gap. The CDR3 loop is CASSLDSNSPLHF. CDR3 sequence (DNA): TGTGCCAGCAGCCTGGACAGCAATTCACCCCTCCACTTT. Drawing the rest from reference TRBV5-6 and TRBJ1-6, the complete variable domain is DAGVTQSPTHLIKTRGQQVTLRCSPKSGHDTVSWYQQALGQGPQFIFQYYEEEERQRGNFPDRFSGHQFPNYSSELNVNALLLGDSALYLCASSLDSNSPLHFGNGTRLTVT.